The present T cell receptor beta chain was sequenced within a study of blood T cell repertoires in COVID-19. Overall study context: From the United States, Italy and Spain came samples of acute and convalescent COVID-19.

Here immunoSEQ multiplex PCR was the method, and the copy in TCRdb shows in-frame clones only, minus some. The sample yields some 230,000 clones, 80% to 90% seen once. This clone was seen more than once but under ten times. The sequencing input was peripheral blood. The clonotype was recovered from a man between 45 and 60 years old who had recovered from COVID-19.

The CDR3 coding sequence is TGCGCCAGCAGTGAAGGGGGTTCCAATGAGCAGTTCTTC. Translating gives CASSEGGSNEQFF. This chain links TRBV10-1 with TRBJ2-1; maybe TRBD1 (6 bases). The CDR3 length is 13 residues. The V gene lost 3 bases and the J gene lost 6 bases, with 9 bases spanning the gap. Germline CDR1 is WNHNN and CDR2 is SYGVQD (reference sequence).